The 8 T cell receptor beta chains presented below share a single source sample, sequenced in a study of shared clonotypes between healthy human individuals. Clones were sequenced by immunoSEQ multiplex PCR, and TCRdb holds only the in-frame ones, with some missing. The table lists about 470,000 clones, more than 75% of them singletons. The sequencing input was PBMCs. All receptors come from a woman between 40 and 55 years old in good health. Some clones in this sample may be carry-over from other donors' samples.

This clone was seen a single time. The chain uses TRBV6-5 and TRBJ2-6, with D hard to call. V lost 1 base, J lost 3 bases, and 4 bases lay in between. CDR1 and CDR2 (germline): MNHEY, SVGAGI. CDR3 length: 14 amino acids. The CDR3 DNA follows: TGTGCCAGCAGTTACTACAGTGGGGCCAACGTCCTGACTTTC. This translates into CASSYYSGANVLTF.

The genes are TRBV16 and TRBJ2-7, with D perhaps TRBD2 (7 bases). With 4 bases removed from V and 5 bases from J, the gap between germline ends came to 18 bases. Per germline, CDR1 KGHSY and CDR2 FQNENV. There are 15 residues in the CDR3. The CDR3 DNA reads TGTGCCAGCAGCCCCACAAGAGGGGGGGGAAACGAGCAGTACTTC. Its translation: CASSPTRGGGNEQYF.

V usage is TRBV30 and J usage is TRBJ2-7; 8 bases align to TRBD1. The CDR3 is made up of 13 amino acids. Germline V CDR1 and CDR2: GTSNPN, SVGIG (reference sequence). V lost 1 base, J lost 8 bases, and 7 bases stayed unmatched. The CDR3 here is CAWSGKTGGQQYF. Written as DNA, the CDR3 is TGTGCCTGGAGTGGAAAAACAGGGGGACAGCAGTACTTC. Looking up the rest from reference TRBV30 and TRBJ2-7 gives the full variable domain: SQTIHQWPATLVQPVGSPLSLECTVEGTSNPNLYWYRQAAGRGLQLLFYSVGIGQISSEVPQNLSASRPQDRQFILSSKKLLLSDSGFYLCAWSGKTGGQQYFGPGTRLTVT.

This chain uses TRBV6-1 with TRBJ2-7; 8 bases align to TRBD2. CDR3 length equals 14 residues. Germline V gives CDR1 MNHNS, CDR2 SASEGT. The ends lost 5 bases at V and 4 bases at J; junction bases unmatched: 7. CDR3 sequence: CASSPLSGSYEQYF. The CDR3 coding sequence is TGTGCCAGCAGTCCCCTCAGCGGGAGTTACGAGCAGTACTTC.

With regard to this clone: Other DNA sequences in the same sample also yield this CDR3. The genes are TRBV7-8 and TRBJ2-2, with TRBD2 identical over 7 bases. CDR3 length equals 15 residues. CDR1 is SGHVS and CDR2 is FQNEAQ in the germline V gene. V shed 1 base, J shed 5 bases, and the junction held 4 bases outside the gene matches. The CDR3 DNA reads TGTGCCAGCAGCTTAGTTGCGGGAGTTACCGGGGAGCTGTTTTTT. Translation gives CASSLVAGVTGELFF. Using reference TRBV7-8 and TRBJ2-2 for the parts outside the CDR3, the full variable domain is GAGVSQSPRYKVAKRGQDVALRCDPISGHVSLFWYQQALGQGPEFLTYFQNEAQLDKSGLPSDRFFAERPEGSVSTLKIQRTQQEDSAVYLCASSLVAGVTGELFFGEGSRLTVL.

The rearrangement links TRBV18 to TRBJ1-4; D is unclear. V was shortened by 2 bases and J by 7 bases, with 11 bases between the two germline ends. The CDR3 has 14 residues. CDR1 KGHSH and CDR2 LQKENI come from the germline V gene. CDR3 sequence: CASSPSGEFEKLFF. The CDR3, as DNA: TGTGCCAGCTCACCATCTGGGGAGTTTGAAAAACTGTTTTTT.

The rearrangement uses TRBV5-6 and TRBJ1-2, with 7 bases aligning to TRBD1. V dropped 2 bases and J dropped 7; count of bases not matched to a gene: 5. Germline V gives CDR1 SGHDT, CDR2 YYEEEE. The CDR3 runs to 13 residues. CDR3 amino acids: CASSLEQGPGYTF. In DNA form, the CDR3 reads TGTGCCAGCAGCTTAGAACAGGGGCCTGGCTACACCTTC.

V is TRBV2 and J is TRBJ2-2; a weak D match, TRBD1 (6 bases). CDR1 and CDR2 (germline): SNHLY, FYNNEI. V dropped 5 bases and J dropped 7 bases, with 17 bases sitting between them. The CDR3 is 15 amino acids. CDR3 loop: CASSSKATGLGELFF. The CDR3 nucleotides read TGTGCCAGCAGTTCCAAGGCTACAGGGCTCGGGGAGCTGTTTTTT.